The 9 T cell receptor beta chains below come from one sample, sequenced in a study of T cells after yellow fever vaccination. TCRdb recomputed calls from the 5' RACE reads with MiXCR, one row per CDR3 protein. This table holds some 32,000 distinct CDR3 sequences, more than 6.5% found once. Sequenced here: PBMCs, either bulk or a sorted T-cell subset (CD4+, CD8+, memory, or dextramer-sorted; not recorded which), sampled on the day of the first yellow fever vaccination. These receptors were taken from a man between 18 and 29 years old who received the YFV17D yellow fever vaccine.

This clonotype came up many times. CDR3 protein: CASSPAWISGVGELFF. CDR3 sequence (DNA): TGTGCCAGCAGCCCAGCATGGATCTCCGGCGTCGGGGAGCTGTTTTTT. V usage is TRBV11-2 and J usage is TRBJ2-2; the D is unclear. The V end lost 5 bases, the J end lost 7 bases, and 20 bases lay between the germline ends. The CDR3 sequence is 16 residues long. CDR1 SGHAT and CDR2 FQNNGV come from the germline V gene.

This clonotype occurred a few times. The chain links TRBV5-1 to TRBJ1-6, with 7 nucleotides matching TRBD1. The CDR3 consists of 14 residues. V gave up 0 bases and J gave up 8 bases; unmatched junction bases: 2. Germline CDR1 SGHRS, CDR2 YFSETQ. CDR3 sequence reads: CASSLEGTDSPLHF. The CDR3 region has the DNA TGCGCCAGCAGCTTGGAAGGGACAGATTCACCCCTCCACTTT.

This clonotype has at least ten counts. This chain connects TRBV3-1 to TRBJ2-3; 11 nucleotides match TRBD2. J was trimmed by 5 bases and V by 4 bases; bases with no gene match: 11. This CDR3 is built from 17 residues. Germline V gene lookup returns CDR1 LGHDT and CDR2 YNNKEL (reference sequence). CDR3 bases: TGTGCCAGCAGCCCCCGTGTAGTAGCGGGGGGGCGAGATACGCAGTATTTT. The encoded protein is CASSPRVVAGGRDTQYF.

This clonotype turned up a few times. This chain links TRBV7-6 with TRBJ1-5; D is undetermined. The V gene's germline CDR1 is SGHVS and CDR2 FNYEAQ. Trimming removed 1 base from V and 9 bases from J, with 13 bases in between. The CDR3 spans 14 residues. The CDR3 loop is CASSLEDGRGPQHF. CDR3 in DNA: TGTGCCAGCAGCTTAGAGGACGGGCGTGGGCCCCAGCATTTT. Combining the CDR3 with reference TRBV7-6 and TRBJ1-5 gives the whole variable domain GAGVSQSPRYKVTKRGQDVALRCDPISGHVSLYWYRQALGQGPEFLTYFNYEAQQDKSGLPNDRFSAERPEGSISTLTIQRTEQRDSAMYRCASSLEDGRGPQHFGDGTRLSIL.

This clonotype came up many times. The chain is built from TRBV2 and TRBJ2-7; TRBD2 agrees at 7 bases. CDR3 length: 14 amino acids. Looked up from germline, CDR1 is SNHLY and CDR2 is FYNNEI. Trimming cost V 4 bases and J 0 bases; bases outside gene matches: 3. CDR3 residues: CASSGRGSSYEQYV. In DNA, the CDR3 is TGTGCCAGCAGTGGGCGCGGGAGCTCCTACGAGCAGTACGTC.

This clonotype was picked up many times. The chain is built from TRBV5-1 and TRBJ2-5; 10 nucleotides line up with TRBD2. V was pared by 5 bases and J by 1 base, with 11 bases of the junction left unmatched. The CDR3 covers 17 residues. The germline V gene has CDR1 SGHRS and CDR2 YFSETQ. For the CDR3, the DNA is TGCGCCAGCAGTTTCGCCGTAGCGGGGGGACCCCAAGAGACCCAGTACTTC. It encodes CASSFAVAGGPQETQYF.

This clonotype has a handful of counts. The chain carries TRBV20-1 and TRBJ2-7; 8 bases fit TRBD1. Germline V gene sequence: CDR1 DFQATT, CDR2 SNEGSKA (reference sequence). Losses at the gene ends were 7 bases for V and 0 bases for J; bases not matched to a gene: 5. This CDR3 is 13 amino acids long. The CDR3: CSGRDRSSYEQYF. Written as DNA, the CDR3 is TGCAGTGGACGGGACAGGAGCTCCTACGAGCAGTACTTC.

This clonotype was counted many times. CDR3 in amino acids: CASSPSGQGASGYTF. In nucleotides, the CDR3 is TGTGCCAGCAGCCCAAGTGGACAGGGGGCGAGTGGCTACACCTTC. The gene calls are TRBV7-9 and TRBJ1-2, with TRBD1 matching 11 bases. The V and J ends lost 5 bases and 7 bases, in that order; junction bases with no gene match: 9. The CDR3 runs to 15 residues. Germline assignment: CDR1 SEHNR and CDR2 FQNEAQ (reference sequence).

This clonotype was detected many times. No DNA is shown, since the ends of the CDR3 on it are uncertain; the CDR3 is the one TCRdb lists. The rearrangement joins TRBV12-3 or TRBV12-4 to TRBJ2-3; the listed D gene, TRBD1, was not tested against the DNA. The CDR3 spans 15 amino acids, including both terminal residues. CDR3 sequence reads: CASSSSAGEADTQYF.